The entry below describes one T cell receptor (beta chain). Data came from immunoSEQ multiplex PCR; TCRdb stores just in-frame clones and leaves some out. The table records about 58,000 clones, 94% of them present only once. The record originates from a study of control samples from healthy donors and cancer patients. Source material: blood. The source of this sequence is a man aged 30 to 39 in good health.

This CDR3 reads CASSQRSRIGYEQYF. CDR3 sequence (DNA): TGCGCCAGCAGCCAACGATCACGGATAGGCTACGAGCAGTACTTC. The chain employs TRBV4-3 and TRBJ2-7; D is unclear. With 2 bases removed from V and 3 bases from J, the gap between germline ends came to 14 bases. CDR1 is LGHNA, CDR2 YSLEER, per germline. This CDR3 region has 15 residues.